Shown below are 15 T cell receptor beta chains from a single sample sequenced in a study of CD8+ T cells in alopecia areata (dated by TCRdb to 2017 to 2018). Reading the label with the study, this specimen's time point is: baseline before oral tofacitinib. The library was produced with the immunoSEQ multiplex PCR assay. RNA was extracted from all samples and reverse transcribed into cDNA as template for TCR sequencing. TCRdb retrieved this table from immuneACCESS and kept in-frame rearrangements only. Not all clones are present; in checked studies, unresolved V genes account for under half, and no reason is known for the remainder. The table for this sample lists over 100,000 clones; around 49% of them were counted only once. The top ten hold around 20% of the sample. The sample in question was CD8+ T cells sorted from blood, obtained at week 0. Receptors were obtained from a human donor with alopecia areata.

J is TRBJ2-7 and V is TRBV18; TRBD1 aligns across 9 bases. The CDR3 consists of 18 residues. V dropped 0 bases and J dropped 0; count of bases not matched to a gene: 9. Germline CDR1 reads KGHSH; CDR2 reads LQKENI. CDR3 in DNA: TGTGCCAGCTCACCACCGGGACAGGGTCCAAGATACTCCTACGAGCAGTACTTC. It is translated as CASSPPGQGPRYSYEQYF.

The chain links TRBV13 to TRBJ1-6; no firm D call. V was clipped by 1 base and J by 4 bases, with 2 bases between them. The germline CDR1 and CDR2 sequences are PRHDT and FYEKMQ (reference sequence). The CDR3 loop spans 13 amino acids. CDR3 sequence (DNA): TGTGCCAGCAGCTTAGAGTATAATTCACCCCTCCACTTT. Residues: CASSLEYNSPLHF. The full variable domain, in which reference TRBV13 and TRBJ1-6 provide the parts outside the CDR3, is AAGVIQSPRHLIKEKRETATLKCYPIPRHDTVYWYQQGPGQDPQFLISFYEKMQSDKGSIPDRFSAQQFSDYHSELNMSSLELGDSALYFCASSLEYNSPLHFGNGTRLTVT.

A few counts support this clone. J is TRBJ2-7 and V is TRBV13; D call uncertain. Germline V gene sequence: CDR1 PRHDT, CDR2 FYEKMQ (reference sequence). This CDR3 comprises 11 residues. Between the trimmed V and J ends, which lost 2 bases and 3 bases, there was a span of 2 bases. CDR3 amino acids: CASSLNYEQYF. The CDR3 DNA reads TGTGCCAGCAGCTTAAACTACGAGCAGTACTTC.

This clone was seen a few times. V and J are TRBV19 and TRBJ2-7; unclear D gene. V lost 5 bases and J lost 2, with 10 bases in between. Germline V gene lookup returns CDR1 LNHDA and CDR2 SQIVND (reference sequence). This CDR3 spans 13 amino acids. This CDR3 is CASSSYETYEQYF. In DNA, the CDR3 is TGTGCCAGTAGTTCCTATGAAACCTACGAGCAGTACTTC.

This chain joins TRBV30 and TRBJ2-3; 12 bases are a match to TRBD1. V was pared by 1 base and J by 13 bases, with 9 bases of the junction left unmatched. This CDR3 is 14 amino acids long. Germline V gene lookup returns CDR1 GTSNPN and CDR2 SVGIG (reference sequence). CDR3 loop: CAWSGIGTGGEEYF. In DNA form, the CDR3 reads TGTGCCTGGAGTGGAATCGGGACAGGGGGCGAGGAGTATTTT. Based on the CDR3 plus reference TRBV30 and TRBJ2-3, the full variable domain is SQTIHQWPATLVQPVGSPLSLECTVEGTSNPNLYWYRQAAGRGLQLLFYSVGIGQISSEVPQNLSASRPQDRQFILSSKKLLLSDSGFYLCAWSGIGTGGEEYFGPGTRLTVL.

The rearrangement joins TRBV7-6 to TRBJ2-7, with TRBD1 matching 7 bases. Germline V gene lookup returns CDR1 SGHVS and CDR2 FNYEAQ. The CDR3 length is 13 residues. The J segment lost 7 bases and the V segment lost 5 bases, leaving 8 bases of the junction unmatched. The CDR3 protein is CASSVRQGGEQYF. In DNA form, the CDR3 reads TGTGCCAGCAGCGTTAGACAGGGTGGTGAGCAGTACTTC.

The V call is TRBV9, the J call TRBJ2-2, with D possibly TRBD2 on 5 matching bases. CDR3 length equals 15 residues. Trimming left V 4 bases short and J 0 bases short, with 10 bases between. Per the germline V gene, CDR1 is SGDLS and CDR2 is YYNGEE. Written as DNA, the CDR3 is TGTGCCAGCAGCCGGGGAGACTCGAACACCGGGGAGCTGTTTTTT. It is translated as CASSRGDSNTGELFF.

The chain carries TRBV29-1 and TRBJ2-2; D call uncertain. Germline CDR1 reads SQVTM; CDR2 reads ANQGSEA. The CDR3 length is 13 residues. CDR3 region: CIARAAGTGELFF. The CDR3, as DNA: TGCATCGCTAGGGCAGCAGGCACCGGGGAGCTGTTTTTT.

This sequence joins TRBV7-9 and TRBJ2-7; D not certain. Per germline, CDR1 SEHNR and CDR2 FQNEAQ (reference sequence). V was shortened by 1 base and J by 0 bases, with 7 bases between the two germline ends. This CDR3 contains 14 residues. CDR3 bases: TGTGCCAGCAGCTTAGTTGGCAGCTCCTACGAGCAGTACTTC. This encodes CASSLVGSSYEQYF. Using reference TRBV7-9 and TRBJ2-7 for the parts outside the CDR3, the full variable domain is DTGVSQNPRHKITKRGQNVTFRCDPISEHNRLYWYRQTLGQGPEFLTYFQNEAQLEKSRLLSDRFSAERPKGSFSTLEIQRTEQGDSAMYLCASSLVGSSYEQYFGPGTRLTVT.

This clone turned up a few times. Sequence at one end of the junction differs from germline and may be a read error. The chain is built from TRBV11-2 and TRBJ2-5, with 7 bases that match TRBD2. Germline CDR1 SGHAT, CDR2 FQNNGV. The CDR3 totals 15 residues. Written as DNA, the CDR3 is TGTGCCAGCAGCTGGGCGGGGGAATATCAAGAGGCCCAGTACTTC. Its translation is CASSWAGEYQEAQYF.

This sequence joins TRBV10-3 and TRBJ2-3; the D is unclear. CDR3 length: 15 residues. Germline-derived CDR1 and CDR2 are ENHRY and SYGVKD. Deletions cut 2 bases from V and 1 base from J, with 10 bases between. CDR3 bases: TGTGCCATCAGTGAGGTACAGATGGGCACAGATACGCAGTATTTT. It encodes CAISEVQMGTDTQYF.

J is TRBJ2-1 and V is TRBV29-1; 9 bases are a match to TRBD2. Germline V gene sequence: CDR1 SQVTM, CDR2 ANQGSEA. The V segment lost 4 bases and the J segment 0 bases; nucleotides outside the gene matches: 13. The CDR3 runs to 18 residues. The CDR3 DNA sequence: TGCAGCGTTGGCCGAGAGATGCGGGGGGGTATCTCCTACAATGAGCAGTTCTTC. This codes for CSVGREMRGGISYNEQFF.

The V and J genes are TRBV11-2 and TRBJ2-1, with 9 nucleotides matching TRBD2. Germline V gene data show CDR1 as SGHAT and CDR2 as FQNNGV. Trimming removed 1 base from V and 4 bases from J; junction bases left unmatched: 2. CDR3 length: 15 residues. In DNA, the CDR3 is TGTGCCAGCAGCTTAGCTAGCGGGGAATACAATGAGCAGTTCTTC. Amino acids: CASSLASGEYNEQFF.

The V gene is TRBV2, the J gene TRBJ1-2, with D unresolved. CDR1 and CDR2 from the germline V gene are SNHLY and FYNNEI. Trimming left V 2 bases short and J 2 bases short, with 15 bases between. The CDR3 runs 16 residues. As DNA, the CDR3 is TGTGCCAGCAGTGAAAGTCCCCGGGGAATCAACTATGGCTACACCTTC. As protein: CASSESPRGINYGYTF. Filled out from reference TRBV2 and TRBJ1-2, the complete variable domain reads EPEVTQTPSHQVTQMGQEVILRCVPISNHLYFYWYRQILGQKVEFLVSFYNNEISEKSEIFDDQFSVERPDGSNFTLKIRSTKLEDSAMYFCASSESPRGINYGYTFGSGTRLTVV.

Comments on this clone: Other DNA sequences in this specimen translate into the identical CDR3. This chain connects TRBV27 to TRBJ2-3; D ambiguous. Trimming took 3 bases from V and 3 from J, leaving 10 bases between them. Germline CDR1 and CDR2: MNHEY and SMNVEV (reference sequence). The CDR3 runs to 14 residues. The CDR3 spells CASSFIPNTDTQYF. The CDR3 DNA reads TGTGCCAGCAGTTTTATCCCAAATACAGATACGCAGTATTTT.